These T cell receptor beta chains were read from a single sample in a study of blood T cell repertoires in COVID-19. Data came from immunoSEQ multiplex PCR; TCRdb stores just in-frame clones and leaves some out. Altogether approximately 250,000 clones are present, 75% to 90% being singletons, with the ten largest covering over 10%. Material: peripheral blood. The origin of the receptors is a woman aged 70-85 years with COVID-19, enrolled during active disease. Both conserved end residues are part of each CDR3. D genes are given only for firm matches. Expanded clones are given a class, and other clones once, few, many or no size at all.

V	J	D	size	CDR3	DNA
TRBV19	TRBJ2-3	TRBD1	-	CATRGTGTDTQYF	TGTGCCACTAGGGGGACAGGCACAGATACGCAGTATTTT
TRBV3-1/TRBV3-2	TRBJ1-2	TRBD1	-	CASSQNPGQISLGYTF	TGTGCCAGCAGCCAAAACCCGGGACAGATATCTCTTGGCTACACCTTC
TRBV6-5	TRBJ1-2	-	-	CASSTGTNYGYTF	TGTGCCAGCAGTACCGGGACAAACTATGGCTACACCTTC
TRBV11-1	TRBJ1-2	-	-	CASRNPGQIVYTF	TGTGCCAGCAGAAACCCGGGACAAATCGTCTACACCTTC
TRBV6-5	TRBJ2-7	TRBD1	-	CASSYSGTGPEQYF	TGTGCCAGCAGTTACTCTGGGACAGGGCCCGAGCAGTACTTC
TRBV11-2	TRBJ1-1	TRBD1	few	CASSSGTGNTEAFF	TGTGCCAGCAGCTCCGGGACAGGGAACACTGAAGCTTTCTTT
TRBV6-2/TRBV6-3	TRBJ1-5	-	-	CASSSDGWNQPQHF	TGTGCCAGCAGTTCCGACGGGTGGAATCAGCCCCAGCATTTT
TRBV2	TRBJ2-5	-	-	CASKGEETQYF	TGTGCCAGCAAGGGGGAAGAGACCCAGTACTTC
TRBV2	TRBJ1-1	-	once	CASSIVSTEAFF	TGTGCCAGTTCAATTGTGTCCACTGAAGCTTTCTTT
TRBV6-5	TRBJ2-5	-	-	CASSYSQNRFQETQYF	TGTGCCAGCAGTTACTCGCAAAACAGATTCCAAGAGACCCAGTACTTC
TRBV7-2	TRBJ2-5	TRBD2	-	CASSLPGGQQETQYF	TGTGCCAGCAGCTTACCGGGGGGGCAACAAGAGACCCAGTACTTC
TRBV19	TRBJ2-7	TRBD1	-	CASRSRQGESEQYF	TGTGCCAGTAGAAGCCGACAGGGGGAAAGCGAGCAGTACTTC
TRBV19	TRBJ1-5	TRBD1	-	CASTPSSFGTGSNQPQHF	TGTGCCAGTACCCCCAGCAGTTTTGGGACAGGTAGCAATCAGCCCCAGCATTTT
TRBV7-2	TRBJ2-1	-	once	CASSLVPGEQFF	TGTGCCAGCAGCTTAGTTCCGGGGGAGCAGTTCTTC
TRBV27	TRBJ2-1	TRBD1	-	CASSLAGTVVSNEQFF	TGTGCCAGCAGCCTAGCCGGGACAGTGGTCTCCAATGAGCAGTTCTTC
TRBV12-5	TRBJ1-5	TRBD1	-	CASPCRDSRKYGNQPQHF	TGTGCTAGCCCTTGCCGGGACAGTCGAAAATATGGCAATCAGCCCCAGCATTTT
TRBV5-4	TRBJ2-5	-	-	CASSFWQGLETQYF	TGTGCCAGCAGCTTTTGGCAGGGGCTAGAGACCCAGTACTTC